The entry below describes one T cell receptor beta chain. Its antigen is not known. These data come from a study of cytomegalovirus exposure and HLA in healthy donors. Study findings and constraints: Trimming of TCR beta V- and J-genes showed a link, identified in a later analysis, to a missense DCLRE1C variant. Among immune exposure information, only CMV serostatus was available.

The primer mix had 60 Vbeta and 13 Jbeta primers. Produced via immunoSEQ multiplex PCR; TCRdb's table is partial and in-frame only. The repertoire holds about 230,000 clones, roughly 78% seen once, with about 0.45% in the top ten. This CDR3 is built from 14 residues. V was clipped by 4 bases and J by 1 base, with 10 bases between them. From germline, CDR1 is LNHDA and CDR2 SQIVND (reference sequence). The chain employs TRBV19 and TRBJ1-1; D gene uncertain. The sample was PBMCs. The receptor was derived from a boy between 10 and 17 years old in good health and CMV-seronegative. The CDR3 sequence: CASSNLFRNTEAFF. CDR3 DNA sequence: TGTGCCAGTAGTAATCTTTTCCGGAACACTGAAGCTTTCTTT.